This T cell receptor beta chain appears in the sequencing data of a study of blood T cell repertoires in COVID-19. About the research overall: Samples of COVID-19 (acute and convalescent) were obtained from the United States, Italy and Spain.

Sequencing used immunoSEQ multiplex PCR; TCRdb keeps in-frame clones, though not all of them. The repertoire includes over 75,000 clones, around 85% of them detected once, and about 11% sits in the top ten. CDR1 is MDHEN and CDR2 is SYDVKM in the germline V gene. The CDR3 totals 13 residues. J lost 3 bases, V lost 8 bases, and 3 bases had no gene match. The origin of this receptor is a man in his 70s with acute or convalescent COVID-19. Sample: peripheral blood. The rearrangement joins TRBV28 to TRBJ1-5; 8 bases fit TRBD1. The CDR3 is CASRTGLNQPQHF. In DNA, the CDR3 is TGTGCCAGCCGGACAGGGCTCAATCAGCCCCAGCATTTT.